This entry features one TCR beta chain sequence. This clone turned up a few times. Its antigen remains unidentified. The junction departs from germline at one end; a sequencing error may be responsible. Whole blood was collected in K2EDTA tubes by collaborating institutions according to the institutions' own protocols. For TCRbeta analysis, collaborators shipped samples as frozen whole blood, isolated PBMCs, or DNA extracted from either of those sample types. This entry belongs to a study of blood T cell repertoires in COVID-19 (dated by TCRdb to about 2020). For the study in its entirety: Samples from collaborators originated in the United States, Italy and Spain and spanned both the acute and convalescent phases of COVID-19. The repertoires were released in a freely available public database intended as a resource for research on the immune response to SARS-CoV-2. Where available, HLA class I and class II types were obtained from metadata supplied by the sample provider rather than from assay-based typing. Nearly every sample came with metadata listing a de-identified subject ID, COVID-19 status, age in years and sex. Samples were obtained from the ongoing ImmuneRACE study (first 160 participants) and from some 1,200 subjects provided by 6 global collaborators. Subjects who had been exposed to COVID-19, were actively infected with it, or had recovered from it provided the deeply sampled blood TCRbeta repertoires that made up the dataset. The material from the prospective study consisted of cDNA or gDNA derived from T cells, B-cell-depleted T cells, or PBMCs.

What the study reported, not specific to this receptor: How much clinical and demographic metadata was included differed by source and by participant, and the metadata was provided uncurated.

The immunoSEQ Assay, a bias-controlled multiplex PCR, was used to amplify TCRbeta CDR3 regions from genomic DNA. Per the original workflow: Within the assay, amplification of reference gene primers was used to estimate how many nucleated cells each sample contained. To quantify the absolute abundance of each unique TCRbeta CDR3 rearrangement, sequence reads were collapsed and filtered. For each sample, productive Simpson clonality was calculated as the square root of Simpson's diversity index across productive rearrangements. The table was pulled from immuneACCESS by TCRdb, which kept in-frame rearrangements only. Such tables lose some clones; where checked, under half of the loss comes from unresolved V genes, and the rest has no known cause. Clone size and V and J calls were adopted from that table, with D and trimming inferred from the DNA. The table for this sample lists tens of thousands of clones; 83% of them were counted only once. Around 39% of the sample goes to the ten largest clones.

Sequencing was carried out using peripheral blood. This sequence was found in a man older than 75 with active or convalescent COVID-19.

The bases read TGTGCCAGCAGTCAAGCAGGGGGCACTAATGAAAAACTGTTTTTT. Translated, this is CASSQAGGTNEKLFF. Recombination joined TRBV6-1 with TRBJ1-4, with 8 junctional bases fitting TRBD1. The CDR3, cysteine through phenylalanine, is 15 amino acids long. Here the CDR3 DNA is all that survives: 45 bases in frame from base 1. The germline V gene provides CDR1 MNHNS and CDR2 SASEGT.